A selection of T cell receptor beta chains follows, all from one sample in a study of T cells in Graves' hyperthyroidism and ophthalmopathy. TCRdb recomputed calls from the multiplex PCR reads with MiXCR, one row per CDR3 protein. The table shows more than 550,000 distinct CDR3 sequences, with approximately 15% occurring only once. What was sequenced was blood. The receptors stem from a middle-aged man with Graves' hyperthyroidism. CDR3s include the opening cysteine and the closing phenylalanine or tryptophan. Each record gives: D gene, CDR3 length, V gene, J gene, clone size, CDR3 protein, CDR3 DNA. A D gene is named only where the DNA matches it firmly. The size field is filled for only some rows; it gives once, few, many or a size class.

-	15	TRBV2	TRBJ1-4	once	CASSDLGAGNEKLFF	TGTGCCAGCAGTGATTTGGGGGCAGGGAATGAAAAACTGTTTTTT
-	15	TRBV28	TRBJ1-1	many	CASGPQGGFFTEAFF	TGTGCCAGCGGCCCCCAGGGTGGTTTTTTCACTGAAGCTTTCTTT
-	14	TRBV11-2	TRBJ2-7	many	CASSPTRGSYEQYF	TGTGCCAGCAGCCCGACTAGAGGGTCCTACGAGCAGTACTTC
-	15	TRBV2	TRBJ1-1	many	CASSEEVGSATEAFF	TGTGCCAGCAGTGAAGAGGTCGGTTCGGCCACTGAAGCTTTCTTT
-	14	TRBV5-4	TRBJ1-2	few	CASSLGVDRYGYTF	TGTGCCAGCAGCTTGGGGGTAGATCGCTATGGCTACACCTTC
-	14	TRBV28	TRBJ2-1	many	CAAEDRIGTIEQFF	TGTGCGGCAGAGGACCGAATAGGTACAATTGAGCAGTTCTTC
-	16	TRBV5-1	TRBJ1-1	few	CASSLDQGFIYTEAFF	TGCGCCAGCAGCTTGGATCAGGGTTTTATCTACACTGAAGCTTTCTTT
TRBD1	15	TRBV5-1	TRBJ1-4	-	CASSPGTGVNEKLFF	TGCGCCAGCAGCCCGGGGACAGGGGTCAATGAAAAACTGTTTTTT
TRBD1	13	TRBV2	TRBJ2-5	many	CASTGTVQETQYF	TGTGCCAGTACAGGGACAGTTCAAGAGACCCAGTACTTC
-	14	TRBV11-2	TRBJ2-7	many	CASSPGAGVGEQYF	TGTGCCAGCAGCCCAGGGGCGGGAGTTGGGGAGCAGTACTTC
-	14	TRBV12-3/TRBV12-4	TRBJ2-7	many	CASSQGSYSYEQYF	TGTGCCAGCAGTCAGGGGTCCTACTCCTACGAGCAGTACTTC
-	15	TRBV28	TRBJ1-5	few	CASSLLVYGNQPQHF	TGTGCCAGCAGTTTATTGGTTTATGGTAATCAGCCCCAGCATTTT
TRBD1	16	TRBV28	TRBJ2-2	many	CASSLARDRNTGELFF	TGTGCCAGCAGTTTAGCAAGGGACAGGAACACCGGGGAGCTGTTTTTT
-	16	TRBV19	TRBJ2-5	many	CASSGPGFSGKGTQYF	TGTGCCAGTAGCGGCCCCGGGTTCTCCGGGAAGGGGACCCAGTACTTC
TRBD1	14	TRBV6-2/TRBV6-3	TRBJ2-7	-	CASRPRGSIYEQYF	TGTGCCAGCAGACCCAGGGGGTCCATCTACGAGCAGTACTTC
-	14	TRBV19	TRBJ2-1	many	CASARELAYNEQFF	TGTGCCAGCGCCAGGGAACTGGCCTACAATGAGCAGTTCTTC
-	15	TRBV28	TRBJ2-7	many	CASSPGHRLPLEQYF	TGTGCCAGCAGTCCCGGTCACAGATTACCCCTGGAGCAGTACTTC
-	13	TRBV2	TRBJ1-1	-	CASSRDQNTEAFF	TGTGCCAGCAGCCGCGACCAGAACACTGAAGCTTTCTTT
TRBD1	15	TRBV19	TRBJ2-7	-	CASSHPGQGAGEQYF	TGTGCCAGTTCTCACCCGGGACAGGGGGCAGGGGAGCAGTACTTC
-	15	TRBV12-3/TRBV12-4	TRBJ2-1	many	CASSFGGGSYNEQFF	TGTGCCAGCAGTTTTGGCGGAGGCTCCTACAATGAGCAGTTCTTC
-	15	TRBV6-1	TRBJ2-1	few	CASSPFRSSYNEQFF	TGTGCCAGCAGTCCCTTCCGTAGCTCCTACAATGAGCAGTTCTTC
TRBD2	15	TRBV6-1	TRBJ2-7	many	CASSEEASGSYEQYF	TGTGCCAGCAGTGAAGAGGCTAGCGGGTCCTACGAGCAGTACTTC
TRBD1	16	TRBV3-1	TRBJ1-5	few	CASSQGTGASNQPQHF	TGTGCCAGCAGCCAAGGGACAGGGGCGAGTAATCAGCCCCAGCATTTT
-	11	TRBV30	TRBJ2-3	-	CAWVVGRTQYF	TGTGCCTGGGTTGTTGGTCGTACGCAGTATTTT
-	12	TRBV12-3/TRBV12-4	TRBJ1-1	-	CASSFVGAEAFF	TGTGCCAGCAGTTTTGTGGGGGCCGAAGCTTTCTTT
-	12	TRBV7-2	TRBJ2-3	few	CACGDYTDTQYF	TGTGCATGTGGGGATTACACAGATACGCAGTATTTT
-	13	TRBV5-4	TRBJ2-7	few	CASSPMPEYEQYF	TGTGCCAGCAGCCCGATGCCGGAGTACGAGCAGTACTTC
-	14	TRBV4-2	TRBJ1-6	-	CASSQGGDLSPLHF	TGTGCCAGCAGCCAAGGCGGGGACCTGAGTCCCCTCCACTTT
TRBD2	16	TRBV7-2	TRBJ2-2	many	CASKQTSGRRTGELFF	TGTGCCAGCAAACAGACTAGCGGGAGACGTACCGGGGAGCTGTTTTTT
TRBD1	15	TRBV7-9	TRBJ2-7	-	CASSLGQGFGYEQYF	TGTGCCAGCAGCTTGGGACAGGGCTTCGGCTACGAGCAGTACTTC